These 21 T cell receptor beta chains were sequenced from one sample in a study of OX40 agonist ivuxolimab in advanced cancers. Using immunoSEQ multiplex PCR, the repertoire was profiled, and TCRdb retains in-frame clones only, with some absent. The profile shows 90,000 or so clones, 90% to 95% of them singletons. The input for sequencing was CD4+ or CD8+ T cells sorted from blood, taken in a trial of the OX40 agonist ivuxolimab. The receptor set was obtained from an adult with an advanced solid tumor such as melanoma, head and neck, liver or kidney cancer.

This rearrangement joins TRBV6-5 to TRBJ2-3; D may be TRBD1 (6 bases). The CDR3 loop spans 15 amino acids. V dropped 1 base and J dropped 0 bases, with 8 bases sitting between them. Per germline, CDR1 MNHEY and CDR2 SVGAGI. The CDR3 protein is CASSYLGTSTDTQYF. The DNA for the CDR3 is TGTGCCAGCAGTTACTTAGGGACAAGCACAGATACGCAGTATTTT.

The V gene is TRBV6-5, the J gene TRBJ1-3, with unresolved D. The CDR3 runs to 15 residues. Trimming took off 2 bases at V and 0 bases at J, with 8 bases between the two ends. The germline CDR1 and CDR2 sequences are MNHEY and SVGAGI. CDR3 sequence: CASSYGVSSGNTIYF. The DNA of the CDR3 is TGTGCCAGCAGTTACGGGGTGAGCTCTGGAAACACCATATATTTT.

CDR3 amino acids: CASSRGDGYEQYF. The CDR3 region has the DNA TGCGCCAGCAGCAGGGGGGATGGGTACGAGCAGTACTTC. The rearrangement links TRBV5-1 to TRBJ2-7, with D possibly being TRBD1 or TRBD2 (6 bases each). CDR1 is SGHRS, CDR2 YFSETQ, per germline. V was cut by 4 bases and J by 4 bases, with 12 bases left in between. This CDR3 contains 13 residues.

The chain carries TRBV28 and TRBJ1-4, with TRBD1 identical over 8 bases. Germline CDR1 is MDHEN and CDR2 is SYDVKM. The V gene end was trimmed by 7 bases and the J gene end by 7 bases; junction bases not matched to a gene: 8. This CDR3 spans 14 amino acids. The CDR3 nucleotides read TGTGCCAGCACACTGGGTCAGGGGGCTGAAAAACTGTTTTTT. It specifies CASTLGQGAEKLFF.

The chain couples TRBV30 to TRBJ1-2; 9 nucleotides align to TRBD1. From germline, CDR1 is GTSNPN and CDR2 SVGIG (reference sequence). CDR3 size: 13 residues. V lost 4 bases to trimming and J lost 5 bases; unmatched junction nucleotides: 5. Written as DNA, the CDR3 is TGTGCCTGGACCTTCGGACAGGGGTATGGCTACACCTTC. It codes for CAWTFGQGYGYTF.

The rearrangement joins TRBV6-5 to TRBJ1-2; 10 nucleotides agree with TRBD1. J gave up 8 bases and V 4 bases, and 1 base lay outside the gene matches. Per germline, CDR1 MNHEY and CDR2 SVGAGI. The CDR3 is 12 amino acids. This CDR3 reads CASSSTGGGYTF. The CDR3 DNA reads as TGTGCCAGCAGTTCGACAGGGGGCGGCTACACCTTC.

The J gene is TRBJ2-7, the V gene TRBV29-1, with D maybe TRBD1 (6 bases). Germline CDR1 and CDR2: SQVTM and ANQGSEA. CDR3 length equals 14 residues. V dropped 5 bases and J dropped 5 bases, with 19 bases sitting between them. CDR3 region: CSVNLGTTRNEQYF. The CDR3 DNA sequence: TGCAGCGTTAACCTCGGGACAACGAGGAACGAGCAGTACTTC.

This rearrangement joins TRBV11-1 to TRBJ2-5, with D possibly being TRBD2 (6 bases). There are 13 residues in the CDR3. Germline V gene lookup returns CDR1 SGHAT and CDR2 FQDESV (reference sequence). V was shortened by 5 bases and J by 3 bases, with 10 bases between the two germline ends. As DNA, the CDR3 is TGTGCCAGCAGCGCCTCTAGCGAAGAGACCCAGTACTTC. Translation: CASSASSEETQYF.

The V call is TRBV7-9, the J call TRBJ1-4, with D unclear. Between the trimmed V and J ends, which lost 3 bases and 7 bases, there was a span of 15 bases. The CDR3 loop spans 15 amino acids. The germline CDR1 and CDR2 sequences are SEHNR and FQNEAQ (reference sequence). CDR3 residues: CASSFCLFGCEKLFF. The CDR3 DNA is TGTGCCAGCAGCTTTTGCCTCTTTGGTTGTGAAAAACTGTTTTTT.

V usage is TRBV18 and J usage is TRBJ2-7; D assignment may be TRBD1 or TRBD2 (5 bases each). V was shortened by 4 bases and J by 3 bases, with 10 bases between the two germline ends. The CDR3 has 13 amino acids. Germline loops: CDR1 KGHSH, CDR2 LQKENI. In DNA, the CDR3 is TGTGCCAGCTCACACGGGGCCCACTACGAGCAGTACTTC. Its translation is CASSHGAHYEQYF.

The chain employs TRBV6-6 and TRBJ2-7, with D perhaps matching TRBD1 (6 bases). Trimming took 6 bases from V and 3 from J, leaving 9 bases between them. Germline V gene data show CDR1 as MNHNY and CDR2 as SVGAGI (reference sequence). The CDR3 covers 12 residues. CDR3 nucleotides: TGTGCCAGCAGACAGGGATACTACGAGCAGTACTTC. Translating it yields CASRQGYYEQYF.

This rearrangement joins TRBV28 to TRBJ1-5, with a weak D call TRBD1 (5 bases). Germline V gene lookup returns CDR1 MDHEN and CDR2 SYDVKM. The CDR3 loop spans 15 amino acids. V lost 5 bases to trimming and J lost 2 bases, with 13 bases between them. The chain's CDR3 is CASSKTRGGNQPQHF. CDR3 DNA sequence: TGTGCCAGCAGTAAAACTAGAGGGGGCAATCAGCCCCAGCATTTT.

CDR3 in amino acids: CASKDGHLNTGELFF. The CDR3 DNA follows: TGTGCCAGTAAGGACGGCCACCTGAACACCGGGGAGCTGTTTTTT. V and J are TRBV19 and TRBJ2-2, with no clear D. V lost 7 bases, J lost 1 base, and 13 bases lay in between. The length of the CDR3 is 15 residues. Germline assignment: CDR1 LNHDA and CDR2 SQIVND (reference sequence).

This clone was seen once. The chain employs TRBV4-3 and TRBJ1-4; D not resolved. Germline assignment: CDR1 LGHNA and CDR2 YSLEER. Between the trimmed V and J ends, which lost 0 bases and 7 bases, there was a span of 9 bases. The CDR3 has 14 residues. Here the CDR3 DNA reads TGCGCCAGCAGCCAAGATCGGTACAGTGAAAAACTGTTTTTT. It translates to CASSQDRYSEKLFF.

This clone appeared once. The CDR3 bases are TGCGCCAGCAGCCAAGACCCGGGACTAGCGGCCTACAATGAGCAGTTCTTC. This translates into CASSQDPGLAAYNEQFF. This rearrangement joins TRBV4-3 to TRBJ2-1, with 11 bases fitting TRBD2. Unmatched junction bases numbered 3, after V lost 0 bases and J lost 2 bases. The CDR3 contains 17 residues. Germline CDR1 reads LGHNA; CDR2 reads YSLEER.

The CDR3 spells CASSNLAGADTQYF. CDR3 DNA: TGTGCCAGCAGCAACTTAGCGGGAGCAGATACGCAGTATTTT. The chain is built from TRBV7-3 and TRBJ2-3; 9 bases match TRBD2. Germline V gene data show CDR1 as SGHTA and CDR2 as FQGTGA. V shed 5 bases, J shed 4 bases, and the junction held 4 bases outside the gene matches. The CDR3 is 14 residues long.

V gene TRBV30 combines with J gene TRBJ2-7; 12 nucleotides agree with TRBD2. The CDR3 extends over 14 amino acids. J was trimmed by 6 bases and V by 0 bases; bases with no gene match: 3. The germline CDR1 and CDR2 sequences are GTSNPN and SVGIG (reference sequence). The CDR3 loop reads CAWSVTSGSVEQYF. As DNA, the CDR3 is TGTGCCTGGAGTGTGACTAGCGGGAGCGTCGAGCAGTACTTC.

The chain is built from TRBV7-2 and TRBJ2-7; D uncertain. The germline V gene has CDR1 SGHTA and CDR2 FQGNSA. The CDR3 contains 15 residues. Trimming took off 6 bases at V and 0 bases at J, with 15 bases between the two ends. The CDR3 here is CASRLGRAASYEQYF. As DNA, the CDR3 is TGTGCCAGCAGACTTGGGCGAGCCGCCTCCTACGAGCAGTACTTC.

The chain couples TRBV7-8 to TRBJ2-7; 9 nucleotides match TRBD1. This CDR3 is 15 amino acids long. Germline V gene lookup returns CDR1 SGHVS and CDR2 FQNEAQ. V shed 5 bases and J 2 bases; nucleotides not matched to a gene: 7. This chain's CDR3 is CASSKYGDRAYEQYF. The CDR3 bases are TGTGCCAGCAGCAAATACGGGGACAGGGCCTACGAGCAGTACTTC.

This clone was recorded once. The chain joins TRBV27 to TRBJ1-4; no clear D gene. Trimming left V 1 base short and J 2 bases short, with 17 bases between. Germline assignment: CDR1 MNHEY and CDR2 SMNVEV (reference sequence). The CDR3 has 18 amino acids. The CDR3 loop reads CASSLFSPRVATNEKLFF. The CDR3 DNA reads TGTGCCAGCAGTTTATTTAGCCCCCGGGTTGCGACTAATGAAAAACTGTTTTTT.

The chain links TRBV18 to TRBJ1-1; D possibly corresponds to TRBD1 (5 bases). The V gene's germline CDR1 is KGHSH and CDR2 LQKENI. The CDR3 is made up of 13 amino acids. The ends were cut back, 2 bases at V and 6 bases at J, with 10 bases in the middle. The CDR3: CASSPVEGAEAFF. The CDR3 region has the DNA TGTGCCAGCTCACCAGTGGAAGGGGCTGAAGCTTTCTTT.